This T cell receptor beta chain was retrieved from a study of metastatic and nonmetastatic thyroid tumors. CDR1 is MNHEY and CDR2 is SMNVEV in the germline V gene (reference sequence). V shed 5 bases and J 7 bases; nucleotides not matched to a gene: 6. The length of the CDR3 is 15 residues. Methods used by the authors: The study built a papillary thyroid cancer distant-metastasis classifier from CDR3 differences across clinicopathological groups. TCRdb reassembled clones from the PCR reads with MiXCR. In this record, the V and J calls reflect TCRdb's handling and not the investigators' own analysis. The top ten hold roughly 5.3% of the sample, which has approximately 26,000 clones, approximately 13% seen once. Prior to thyroid surgery, none of the patients had received any treatment. This clone was recorded at least ten times. The target antigen is unknown. Points from the study as a whole: As reported, TCR beta diversity in blood and tumor was significantly higher in malignant thyroid tumors than in benign nodules.

The V call is TRBV27, the J call TRBJ2-2; TRBD2 matches 11 bases. The sample taken for sequencing was blood. The receptor comes from a female donor with papillary thyroid cancer or a benign thyroid nodule (not recorded which). Some clones in this sample may be carry-over from other donors' samples. DNA for the CDR3: TGTGCCAGCAGTCGGACTAGCGGGTGGAGCGGGGAGCTGTTTTTT. This sequence encodes CASSRTSGWSGELFF.